The text below deals with one T cell receptor (beta chain). Its antigen has not been determined. No clone much larger than this one lies a single base away; base qualities are absent. PBMCs were isolated by Ficoll-Paque density gradient centrifugation. This sample stems from a study of T-cell memory formation after mild COVID-19 (dated by TCRdb to about 2021). At the level of the whole study: TCR sequence clusters from the two donors were found to be largely donor specific. T-cell clones expanding and contracting after mild COVID-19 in a couple of donors were tracked by longitudinal TCRalpha and TCRbeta repertoire sequencing. Two young, previously healthy adult volunteers made up the cohort, one male and one female.

These reads were obtained on an Illumina NovaSeq 6000. Using 5'RACE with constant-segment primers, TCRalpha and TCRbeta cDNA libraries were constructed, with sample barcodes and unique molecular identifiers added in the process. RNA was extracted from every sample with Trizol reagent. The libraries were amplified in two PCR steps, and the second step added a second sample barcode and Illumina TruSeq adapters. Sequencing of the libraries was done on an Illumina NovaSeq, producing 2 x 150 bp paired-end reads. In the paper's pipeline: The reads were demultiplexed and collapsed into UMI-guided consensus sequences using migec v1.2.7. With mixcr v2.1.11, UMI consensuses were aligned to TRA and TRB V and J templates and assembled into clonotypes. Clonotypes were classified as expanded or contracted when called significant by both edgeR and NoisET, with noise models trained on biological replicates. For edgeR calls, the thresholds were a false discovery rate-adjusted p below 0.01 and a log2 fold-change of 1. As an exploratory analysis of dynamics, max-normalized trajectories of the 1000 most abundant clonotypes were examined with PCA combined with hierarchical clustering. Separately sequenced CD4+ and CD8+ repertoires were used to assign the CD4 or CD8 phenotype of responding clones. TCRdb passed the public sequencing reads through fastp at Q25 and MiXCR, retaining productive beta sequences. A single entry per CDR3 protein holds the most common genes and DNA from its merged rows. TCRdb, rather than the study authors, made the V and J calls. The sample records around 310,000 distinct CDR3 sequences, 14% of which are singletons. 20% to 25% of the sample lies in the top ten.

Points the paper makes about the study in general: SARS-CoV-2 specificity of the second-wave clones peaking on day 37 was not confirmed. The study covered only a couple of mild cases, and larger cohorts including severe cases with pre-infection samples were considered necessary. Clones that contracted from day 15 to 85 showed balanced CD4/CD8 phenotypes, whereas a second wave of clones that expanded from day 15 to 37 leaned towards CD4+. The detection of some responding clones in pre-infection memory suggests that pre-existing cross-reactive memory T cells joined the SARS-CoV-2 response. Contracting CD4+ clones appeared mostly in the CM and EM memory subsets, whereas CD8+ clones were enriched in EMRA.

Sample: PBMCs or a T cell subset sorted from them (not recorded which). The TCR comes from a man younger than 35 who had mild COVID-19 (a few samples of this study predate the infection). The sample titles of this study are shuffled in the database, so cell type and time point are left out; the donor was told from shared clones.

The encoded CDR3 is CASSYSRDGAEAFF. Here is the DNA: TGTGCCAGCAGTTACTCCCGGGACGGGGCTGAAGCTTTCTTT. Recombination connected TRBV6-5 to TRBJ1-1; the D gene is possibly TRBD1, with 5 bases matching. Taken from cysteine to phenylalanine, the CDR3 has 14 residues. The sequence is cut down to CDR3 DNA, 42 bases in frame from base 1. Relative to germline, V is 0 bases shorter and J is 6 bases shorter, with 11 bases between their ends. For CDR1 and CDR2, the germline V gene lists MNHEY and SVGAGI.